A selection of T cell receptor beta chains follows, all from one sample in a study of T-cell reconstitution after alpha-beta-depleted transplantation in children. Each CDR3 protein is one row after TCRdb ran MiXCR on the PCR reads. The repertoire holds some 300,000 distinct CDR3 sequences, with about 9.4% as singletons. The sample consisted of PBMCs, taken before TCRalphabeta/CD19-depleted stem cell transplant. The receptors were sampled from a boy in the first two years of life with acute myeloid leukemia, due to receive a stem cell transplant. Both conserved end residues are part of each CDR3. Each record gives: V gene, clone size, D gene, J gene, CDR3 protein, CDR3 DNA. A D gene is named only where the DNA matches it firmly. Rows may omit the clone size; those that give it use once, few, many or a size class.

>TRBV12-3/TRBV12-4|many|.|TRBJ2-7
CASSSRTGSYEQYF
TGTGCCAGCAGTTCGAGGACTGGTTCCTACGAGCAGTACTTC
>TRBV10-3|many|.|TRBJ1-5
CAISEKRERDQPQHF
TGTGCCATCAGTGAGAAGAGGGAAAGAGATCAGCCCCAGCATTTT
>TRBV24-1|many|.|TRBJ1-2
CATSGGHNYGYTF
TGTGCCACCAGTGGGGGACATAACTATGGCTACACCTTC
>TRBV7-3|.|.|TRBJ2-6
CASSLGWGSGANVLTF
TGTGCCAGCAGCTTGGGGTGGGGGTCTGGGGCCAACGTCCTGACTTTC
>TRBV28|many|.|TRBJ1-5
CAGTGLNQPQHF
TGTGCCGGTACAGGGCTCAATCAGCCCCAGCATTTT
>TRBV7-2|.|.|TRBJ2-5
CASSLETGPQETQYF
TGTGCCAGCAGCTTAGAGACCGGCCCCCAAGAGACCCAGTACTTC
>TRBV7-9|few|.|TRBJ2-7
CASSPTSDFYEQYF
TGTGCCAGCAGCCCCACCTCGGACTTTTACGAGCAGTACTTC
>TRBV7-2|.|TRBD1|TRBJ2-7
CASSLGTGRQQYF
TGTGCCAGCAGCTTAGGGACAGGGCGGCAGCAGTACTTC
>TRBV5-1|.|.|TRBJ2-7
CASSLDLNIFDRGEGRGPYEQYF
TGCGCCAGCAGCTTGGACCTTAACATATTTGACAGGGGAGAGGGGAGGGGCCCCTACGAGCAGTACTTC
>TRBV19|.|.|TRBJ1-5
CASSMALSINQPQHF
TGTGCCAGTAGTATGGCCCTGTCGATCAATCAGCCCCAGCATTTT
>TRBV5-1|many|.|TRBJ1-4
CASSLSRRPDGKLFF
TGCGCCAGCAGCTTGAGCAGGCGGCCTGATGGAAAACTGTTTTTT
>TRBV7-2|.|.|TRBJ2-3
CASSLGPRGGGLDTQYF
TGTGCCAGCAGCTTAGGCCCAAGGGGGGGGGGGTTAGATACGCAGTATTTT
>TRBV7-2|few|.|TRBJ2-7
CASSQDILDEQYF
TGTGCCAGCAGCCAGGACATATTGGACGAGCAGTACTTC
>TRBV7-2|.|TRBD1|TRBJ2-5
CASSLARTGGSETQYF
TGTGCCAGCAGCTTAGCGCGGACAGGGGGTAGCGAGACCCAGTACTTC
>TRBV11-3|once|.|TRBJ2-7
CASSSGTPGLLRYEQYF
TGTGCCAGCAGCTCGGGGACACCGGGACTTTTACGCTACGAGCAGTACTTC
>TRBV5-1|few|.|TRBJ1-1
CASRLLGLGTEAFF
TGCGCCAGCAGGCTCTTAGGTCTGGGAACTGAAGCTTTCTTT
>TRBV5-1|few|.|TRBJ2-6
CASSLVVFGANVLTF
TGCGCCAGCAGCTTGGTGGTTTTTGGGGCCAACGTCCTGACTTTC
>TRBV4-1|many|TRBD1|TRBJ2-2
CASSQRTGNTGELFF
TGCGCCAGCAGCCAACGGACAGGGAACACCGGGGAGCTGTTTTTT
>TRBV10-3|many|TRBD2|TRBJ2-3
CAISLAGYTDTQYF
TGTGCCATCAGTCTAGCGGGTTACACAGATACGCAGTATTTT
>TRBV20-1|.|.|TRBJ1-6
CSARDLPGRSSYNSPLHF
TGCAGTGCTAGAGATCTCCCGGGGCGAAGCTCCTATAATTCACCCCTCCACTTT
>TRBV28|few|TRBD2|TRBJ2-2
CASSLVRGSGTGELFF
TGTGCCAGCAGTTTAGTGCGCGGGAGCGGCACCGGGGAGCTGTTTTTT
>TRBV29-1|many|.|TRBJ2-5
CSVNGETQYF
TGCAGCGTTAACGGAGAGACCCAGTACTTC
>TRBV15|many|.|TRBJ1-2
CATSRDDEGGGYTF
TGTGCCACCAGCAGAGATGATGAGGGCGGGGGCTACACCTTC
>TRBV10-3|many|.|TRBJ2-1
CAIREREGSSEQFF
TGTGCCATCAGGGAAAGAGAGGGATCTTCTGAGCAGTTCTTC
>TRBV20-1|few|.|TRBJ2-5
CSAMKETQYF
TGCAGTGCTATGAAAGAGACCCAGTACTTC
>TRBV4-2|many|TRBD2|TRBJ2-5
CASSQEGLAGETQYF
TGTGCCAGCAGCCAAGAAGGACTAGCGGGAGAGACCCAGTACTTC